This record covers a single TCR beta chain. Antigen unknown. The record originates from a study of cytomegalovirus exposure and HLA in healthy donors. Study-wide results and limits: Previously analyzed data showed that most TCR beta V segments were productive at a frequency of about 87% or about 30%. The study reported that TCR beta sequences accurately predicted HLA-A and HLA-B alleles in most subjects.

Looked up from germline, CDR1 is SNHLY and CDR2 is FYNNEI. The CDR3 runs 15 residues. Trimming removed 6 bases at V and 2 bases at J, with 17 bases between. 60 Vbeta and 13 Jbeta primers were used in PCR. Sequenced by immunoSEQ multiplex PCR; TCRdb stores in-frame clones only, minus some. In the table there are 60,000 to 100,000 clones, 60% to 85% of which are singletons. The rearrangement joins TRBV2 to TRBJ2-7, with a possible D match to TRBD1 (6 bases). The TCR comes from a middle-aged man in good health and CMV-seronegative. The sample comprised PBMCs. The CDR3 is CASRLLSGTPYEQYF. In nucleotides, the CDR3 is TGTGCCAGCAGGCTTCTTTCCGGGACACCCTACGAGCAGTACTTC.